Included here is one T cell receptor beta chain sequence, with context. This sample is drawn from a study of shared clonotypes between healthy human individuals. Clones were read by immunoSEQ multiplex PCR, and TCRdb kept only the in-frame ones, dropping some. The data hold roughly 2.5 million clones, with roughly nine tenths observed a single time. This CDR3 spans 15 amino acids. Deletions cut 3 bases from V and 8 bases from J, with 17 bases between. Looked up from germline, CDR1 is SGHKS and CDR2 is YYEKEE (reference sequence). The chain recombines TRBV5-5 with TRBJ1-4; D is possibly TRBD1 (6 bases). The receptor's source is a man aged 18-30 years in good health. Sample: naive CD4+ T cells sorted from blood. The sample's subset: CD45RA+ positively selected. The DNA of the CDR3 is TGTGCCAGCAGCTCTCCCACAGGGATCAGCGAAAAACTGTTTTTT. Translated: CASSSPTGISEKLFF.